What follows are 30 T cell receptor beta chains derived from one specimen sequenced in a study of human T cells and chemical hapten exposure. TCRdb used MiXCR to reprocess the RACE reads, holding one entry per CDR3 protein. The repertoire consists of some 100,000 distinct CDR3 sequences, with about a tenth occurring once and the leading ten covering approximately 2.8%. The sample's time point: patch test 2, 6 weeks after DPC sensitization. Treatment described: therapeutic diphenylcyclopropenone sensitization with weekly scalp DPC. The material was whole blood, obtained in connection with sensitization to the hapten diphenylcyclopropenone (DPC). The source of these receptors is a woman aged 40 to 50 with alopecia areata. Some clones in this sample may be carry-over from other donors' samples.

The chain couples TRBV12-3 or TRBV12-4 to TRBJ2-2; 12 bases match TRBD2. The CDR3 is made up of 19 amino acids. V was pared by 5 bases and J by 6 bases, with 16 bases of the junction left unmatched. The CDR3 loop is CASSRHGLAGTQWPGELFF. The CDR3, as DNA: TGTGCCAGCAGTCGACATGGACTAGCGGGGACTCAATGGCCCGGGGAGCTGTTTTTT.

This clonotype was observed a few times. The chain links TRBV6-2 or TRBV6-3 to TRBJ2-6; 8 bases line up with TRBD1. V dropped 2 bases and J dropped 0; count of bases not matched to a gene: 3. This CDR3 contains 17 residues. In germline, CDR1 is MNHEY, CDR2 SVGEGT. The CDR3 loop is CASSYGTGSSGANVLTF. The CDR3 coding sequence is TGTGCCAGCAGTTACGGGACAGGATCCTCTGGGGCCAACGTCCTGACTTTC.

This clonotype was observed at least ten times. The CDR3 spells CSAEYGPLSYEQYF. As DNA, the CDR3 is TGCAGTGCCGAATACGGGCCCCTCTCCTACGAGCAGTACTTC. V usage is TRBV20-1 and J usage is TRBJ2-7; unclear D gene. The V end lost 6 bases, the J end lost 0 bases, and 15 bases lay between the germline ends. Germline V gene data show CDR1 as DFQATT and CDR2 as SNEGSKA (reference sequence). This CDR3 region has 14 residues.

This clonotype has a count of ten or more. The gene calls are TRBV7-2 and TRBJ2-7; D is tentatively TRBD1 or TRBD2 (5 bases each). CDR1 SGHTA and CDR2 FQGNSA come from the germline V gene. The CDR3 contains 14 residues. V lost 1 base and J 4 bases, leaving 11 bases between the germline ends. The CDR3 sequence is CASSLVRGQYEQYF. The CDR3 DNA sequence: TGTGCCAGCAGCTTAGTGAGGGGCCAATACGAGCAGTACTTC.

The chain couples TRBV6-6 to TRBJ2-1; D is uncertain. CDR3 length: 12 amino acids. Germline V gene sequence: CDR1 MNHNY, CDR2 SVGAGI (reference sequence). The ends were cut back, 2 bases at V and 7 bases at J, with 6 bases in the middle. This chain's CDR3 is CASSYRLNEQFF. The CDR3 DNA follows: TGTGCCAGCAGTTACCGCTTGAATGAGCAGTTCTTC.

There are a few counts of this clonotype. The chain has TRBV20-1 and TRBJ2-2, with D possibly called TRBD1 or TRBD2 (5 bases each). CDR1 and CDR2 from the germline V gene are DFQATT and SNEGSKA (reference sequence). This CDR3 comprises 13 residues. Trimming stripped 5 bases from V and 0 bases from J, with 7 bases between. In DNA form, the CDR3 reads TGCAGTGCTGGGACGGCGAACACCGGGGAGCTGTTTTTT. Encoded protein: CSAGTANTGELFF.

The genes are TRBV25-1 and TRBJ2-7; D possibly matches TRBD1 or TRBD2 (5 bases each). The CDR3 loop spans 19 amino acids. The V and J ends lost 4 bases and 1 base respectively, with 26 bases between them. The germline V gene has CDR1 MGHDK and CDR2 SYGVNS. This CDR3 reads CASSVDGTDTPWGSYEQYF. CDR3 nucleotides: TGTGCCAGCAGTGTCGATGGGACGGACACCCCTTGGGGTTCCTACGAGCAGTACTTC.

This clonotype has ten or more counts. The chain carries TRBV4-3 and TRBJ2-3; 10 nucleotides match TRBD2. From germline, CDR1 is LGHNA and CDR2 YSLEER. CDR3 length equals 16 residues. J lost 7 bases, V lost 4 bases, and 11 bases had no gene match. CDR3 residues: CASSRDSGGAIYTQYF. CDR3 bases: TGCGCCAGCAGCCGAGACAGCGGGGGGGCTATTTATACGCAGTATTTT.

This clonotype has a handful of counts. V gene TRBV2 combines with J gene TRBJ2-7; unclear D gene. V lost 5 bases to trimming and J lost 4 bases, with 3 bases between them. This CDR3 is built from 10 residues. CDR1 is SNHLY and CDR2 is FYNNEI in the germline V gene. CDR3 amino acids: CASSIYEQYF. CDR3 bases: TGTGCCAGCAGTATATACGAGCAGTACTTC.

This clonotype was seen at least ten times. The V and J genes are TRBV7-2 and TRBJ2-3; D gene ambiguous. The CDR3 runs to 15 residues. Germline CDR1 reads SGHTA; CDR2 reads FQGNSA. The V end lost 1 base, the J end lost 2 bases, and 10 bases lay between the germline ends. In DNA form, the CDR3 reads TGTGCCAGCAGCTTAGTGCGGTCTAACACAGATACGCAGTATTTT. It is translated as CASSLVRSNTDTQYF.

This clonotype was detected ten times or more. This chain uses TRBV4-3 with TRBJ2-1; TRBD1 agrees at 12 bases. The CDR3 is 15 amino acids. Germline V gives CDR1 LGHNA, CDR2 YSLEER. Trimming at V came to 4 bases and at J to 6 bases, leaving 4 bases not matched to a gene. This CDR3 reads CASSPGQGAVNEQFF. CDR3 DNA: TGCGCCAGCAGCCCGGGACAGGGGGCAGTCAATGAGCAGTTCTTC.

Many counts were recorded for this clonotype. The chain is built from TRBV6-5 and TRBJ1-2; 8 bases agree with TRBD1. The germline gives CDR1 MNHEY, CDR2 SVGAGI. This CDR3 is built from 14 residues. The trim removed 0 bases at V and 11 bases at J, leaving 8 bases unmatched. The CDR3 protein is CASSYSVGTGGYTF. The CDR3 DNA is TGTGCCAGCAGTTACTCGGTCGGGACAGGAGGATACACCTTC.

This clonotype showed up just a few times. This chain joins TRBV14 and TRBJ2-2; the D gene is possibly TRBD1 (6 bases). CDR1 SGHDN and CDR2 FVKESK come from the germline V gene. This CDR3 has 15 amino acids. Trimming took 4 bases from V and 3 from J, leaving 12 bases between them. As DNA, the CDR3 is TGTGCCAGCAGCCCCTTACAGGGATACACCGGGGAGCTGTTTTTT. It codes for CASSPLQGYTGELFF.

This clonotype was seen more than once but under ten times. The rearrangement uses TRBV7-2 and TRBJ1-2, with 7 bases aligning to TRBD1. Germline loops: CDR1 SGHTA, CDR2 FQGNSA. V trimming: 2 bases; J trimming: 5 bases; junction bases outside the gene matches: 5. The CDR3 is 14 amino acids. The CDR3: CASSLNRGLYGYTF. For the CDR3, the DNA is TGTGCCAGCAGCTTAAACAGGGGACTGTATGGCTACACCTTC.

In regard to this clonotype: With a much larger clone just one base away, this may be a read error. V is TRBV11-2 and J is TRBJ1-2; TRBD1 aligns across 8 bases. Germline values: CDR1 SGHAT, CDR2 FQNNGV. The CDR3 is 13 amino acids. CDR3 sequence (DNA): TGTGCCAGCAGCTCGGACAGGGAGTATGACTACACCTTC. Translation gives CASSSDREYDYTF.

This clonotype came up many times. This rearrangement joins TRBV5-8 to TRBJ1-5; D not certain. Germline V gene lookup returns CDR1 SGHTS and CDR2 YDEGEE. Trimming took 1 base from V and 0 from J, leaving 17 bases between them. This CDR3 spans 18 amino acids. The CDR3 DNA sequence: TGTGCCAGCAGCTTGAGACTTTTGGGTCGGAATAGCAATCAGCCCCAGCATTTT. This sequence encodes CASSLRLLGRNSNQPQHF.

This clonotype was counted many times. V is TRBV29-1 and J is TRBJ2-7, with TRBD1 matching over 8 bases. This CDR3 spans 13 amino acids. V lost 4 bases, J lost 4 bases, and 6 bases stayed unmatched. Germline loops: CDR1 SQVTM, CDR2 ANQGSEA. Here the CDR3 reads CSVGAGQGYEQYF. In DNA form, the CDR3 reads TGCAGCGTTGGGGCTGGACAGGGTTACGAGCAGTACTTC.

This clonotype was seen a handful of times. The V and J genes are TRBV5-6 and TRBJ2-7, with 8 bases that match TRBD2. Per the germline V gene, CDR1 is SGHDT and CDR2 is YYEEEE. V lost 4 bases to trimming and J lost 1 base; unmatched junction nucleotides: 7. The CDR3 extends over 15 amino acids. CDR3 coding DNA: TGTGCCAGCAGCCTGGGACTAGGGCCATCCTACGAGCAGTACTTC. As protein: CASSLGLGPSYEQYF.

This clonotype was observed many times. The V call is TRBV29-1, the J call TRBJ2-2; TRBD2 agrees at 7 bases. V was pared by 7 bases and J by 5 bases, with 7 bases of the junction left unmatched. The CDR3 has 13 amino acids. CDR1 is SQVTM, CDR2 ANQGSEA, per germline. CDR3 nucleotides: TGCAGCGCCCCGGGGAGGGAAACCGGGGAGCTGTTTTTT. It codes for CSAPGRETGELFF.

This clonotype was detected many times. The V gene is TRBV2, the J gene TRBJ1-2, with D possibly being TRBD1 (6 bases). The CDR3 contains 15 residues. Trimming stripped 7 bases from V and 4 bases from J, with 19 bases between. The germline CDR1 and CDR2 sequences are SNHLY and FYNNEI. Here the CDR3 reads CASIPAYRALYGYTF. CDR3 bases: TGTGCCAGCATTCCCGCTTACAGGGCCCTCTATGGCTACACCTTC.

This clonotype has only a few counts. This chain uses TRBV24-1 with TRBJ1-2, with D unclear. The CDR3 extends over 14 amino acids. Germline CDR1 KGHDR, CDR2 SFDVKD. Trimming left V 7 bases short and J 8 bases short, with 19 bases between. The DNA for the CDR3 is TGTGCCACCAGGGCGGCAGAACCAACAAGGGGCTACACCTTC. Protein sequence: CATRAAEPTRGYTF.

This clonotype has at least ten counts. CDR3 nucleotide sequence: TGTGCCAGCAGTCCCGATCTTTGGGGGGGGTTCTATGGCTACACCTTC. This gives the protein CASSPDLWGGFYGYTF. This chain joins TRBV6-6 and TRBJ1-2, with a tentative D call TRBD1 (5 bases). The V gene's germline CDR1 is MNHNY and CDR2 SVGAGI (reference sequence). This CDR3 has 16 amino acids. V lost 5 bases, J lost 4 bases, and 20 bases lay in between.

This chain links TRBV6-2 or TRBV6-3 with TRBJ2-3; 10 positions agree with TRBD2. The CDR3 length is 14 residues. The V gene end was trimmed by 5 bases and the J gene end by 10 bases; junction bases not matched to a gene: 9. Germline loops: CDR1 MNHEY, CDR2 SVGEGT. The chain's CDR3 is CASSLTSGSASQYF. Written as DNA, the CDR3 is TGTGCCAGCAGTCTGACTAGCGGGTCTGCGTCGCAGTATTTT.

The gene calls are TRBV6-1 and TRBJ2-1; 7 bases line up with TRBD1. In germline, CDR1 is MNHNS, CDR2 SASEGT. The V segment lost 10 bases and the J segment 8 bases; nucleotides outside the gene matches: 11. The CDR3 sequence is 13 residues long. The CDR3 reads CATKPTGVHEQFF. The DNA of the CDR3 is TGTGCCACCAAGCCTACAGGGGTCCATGAGCAGTTCTTC.

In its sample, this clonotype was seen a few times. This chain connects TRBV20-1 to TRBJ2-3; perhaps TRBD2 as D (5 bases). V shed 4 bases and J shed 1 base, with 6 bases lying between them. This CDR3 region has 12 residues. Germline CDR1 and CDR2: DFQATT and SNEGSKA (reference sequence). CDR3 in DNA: TGCAGTGCTACCGGGGGCACAGATACGCAGTATTTT. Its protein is CSATGGTDTQYF.

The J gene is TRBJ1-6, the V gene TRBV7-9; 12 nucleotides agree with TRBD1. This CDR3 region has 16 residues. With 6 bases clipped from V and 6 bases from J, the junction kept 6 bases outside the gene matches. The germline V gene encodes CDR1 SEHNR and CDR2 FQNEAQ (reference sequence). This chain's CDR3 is CASSSRDRGPNSPLHF. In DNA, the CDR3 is TGTGCCAGCAGTTCCAGGGACAGGGGGCCTAATTCACCCCTCCACTTT. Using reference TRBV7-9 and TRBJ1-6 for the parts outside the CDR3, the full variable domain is DTGVSQNPRHKITKRGQNVTFRCDPISEHNRLYWYRQTLGQGPEFLTYFQNEAQLEKSRLLSDRFSAERPKGSFSTLEIQRTEQGDSAMYLCASSSRDRGPNSPLHFGNGTRLTVT.

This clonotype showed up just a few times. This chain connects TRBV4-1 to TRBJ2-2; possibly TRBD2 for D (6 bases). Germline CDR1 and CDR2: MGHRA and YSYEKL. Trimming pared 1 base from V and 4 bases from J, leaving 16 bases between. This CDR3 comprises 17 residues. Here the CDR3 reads CASSQGGVGSLTGELFF. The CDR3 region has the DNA TGCGCCAGCAGCCAAGGGGGGGTCGGATCCCTCACCGGGGAGCTGTTTTTT.

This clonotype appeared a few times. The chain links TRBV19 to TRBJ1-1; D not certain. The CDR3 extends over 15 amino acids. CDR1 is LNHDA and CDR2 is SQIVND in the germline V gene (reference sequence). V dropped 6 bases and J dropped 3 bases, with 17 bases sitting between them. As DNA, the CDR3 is TGTGCCAGTAGCCCCGGTTACCTTGGGGACACTGAAGCTTTCTTT. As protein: CASSPGYLGDTEAFF.

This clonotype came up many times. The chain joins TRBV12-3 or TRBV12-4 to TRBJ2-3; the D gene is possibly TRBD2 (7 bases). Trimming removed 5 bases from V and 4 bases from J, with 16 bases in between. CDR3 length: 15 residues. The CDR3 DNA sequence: TGTGCCAGCAGTCGATGGGGGGGGCAGGCAGATACGCAGTATTTT. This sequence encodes CASSRWGGQADTQYF.

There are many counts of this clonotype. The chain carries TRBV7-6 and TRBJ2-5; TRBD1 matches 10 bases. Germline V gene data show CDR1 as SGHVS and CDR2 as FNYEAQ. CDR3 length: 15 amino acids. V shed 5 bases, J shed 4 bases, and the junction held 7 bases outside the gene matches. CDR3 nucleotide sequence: TGTGCCAGCAGCCTCCTGACAGGGGGCGCAGAGACCCAGTACTTC. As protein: CASSLLTGGAETQYF.